This T cell receptor (beta chain) was identified during a study of Ad26.COV2.S vaccination and SARS-CoV-2 variants. In the study overall: Vaccine-arm donor from the placebo-controlled COV1001 Ad26.COV2.S trial. Ad26.COV2.S, an intramuscular injection, was given once or twice 56 days apart.

Treatment of the sample: around 19 received Ad26.COV2.S at low or high dose, single or two shots; 5 received placebo; per-sample allocation not given. Sampling was performed 63 days after the first vaccine or placebo injection. Repertoires were generated with immunoSEQ multiplex PCR, while TCRdb's copy carries only in-frame clones and drops some. Of some 270,000 clones in the sample, approximately 90% were seen once. The V gene lost 5 bases and the J gene lost 0 bases, with 11 bases spanning the gap. From germline, CDR1 is SGHTA and CDR2 FQGNSA. The CDR3 is 15 amino acids. This chain connects TRBV7-2 to TRBJ2-1; D unclear. The source is a person aged 18 to 65 who received the Ad26.COV2.S COVID-19 vaccine or a placebo. Sequencing was performed on peripheral blood, taken in a trial of Ad26.COV2.S vaccine versus placebo. The CDR3: CASSADSSSYNEQFF. The CDR3 DNA is TGTGCCAGCAGCGCAGACTCGAGCTCCTACAATGAGCAGTTCTTC.